The 30 T cell receptor beta chains below come from one sample, sequenced in a study of Tregs in tolerant kidney transplant recipients (dated by TCRdb to about 2019). The time point label, as the study defines it: blood sample drawn before combined kidney and bone marrow transplant. Library preparation used the immunoSEQ multiplex PCR assay. The table was pulled from immuneACCESS by TCRdb, which kept in-frame rearrangements only. Such tables lose some clones; where checked, under half of the loss comes from unresolved V genes, and the rest has no known cause. This sample's listing comprises more than 30,000 clones. The ten largest clones represent approximately 15% of the sample. This specimen was CD8+ T cells from blood, taken before the transplant. All receptors come from a human donor who received a combined kidney and bone marrow transplant.

Concerning this clone itself: Read data end 3 residues before the CDR3 end; the end is taken from the germline J gene. The gene calls are TRBV20-1 and TRBJ2-1; no definite D call. The CDR3 runs 12 residues. The germline gives CDR1 DFQATT, CDR2 SNEGSKA (reference sequence). V dropped 3 bases and J dropped 5 bases, with 8 bases sitting between them. The sequenced CDR3 bases are TGCAGTGCTAGTGCCGCAGACAATGAG. The encoded protein is CSASAADNE. The entire CDR3 protein reads CSASAADNEQFF.

The CDR3 is CASSDGQGEQYF. The sequenced part of the CDR3 DNA is TGTGCCAGTAGTGACGGACAGGGCGAG. The chain is built from TRBV19 and TRBJ2-7; 8 nucleotides match TRBD1. The read ends 3 residues early relative to the CDR3; the germline J gene fills the gap. The CDR3 totals 12 residues. Germline assignment: CDR1 LNHDA and CDR2 SQIVND (reference sequence). With V trimmed by 5 bases and J by 6 bases, 3 bases remained unmatched.

Details on this clone: The read terminates 3 residues ahead of where the CDR3 ends, so the germline J gene completes it. The rearrangement joins TRBV6-1 to TRBJ1-1; TRBD1 might be the D (6 bases). From germline, CDR1 is MNHNS and CDR2 SASEGT. CDR3 length equals 14 residues. Trimming left V 2 bases short and J 7 bases short, with 14 bases between. CDR3 sequence: CASSESGGQSEAFF. The covered CDR3 bases are TGTGCCAGCAGTGAAAGCGGGGGGCAGAGTGAA.

With regard to this clone: The read finishes 3 residues shy of the CDR3 end, and the germline J gene is used to complete it. This chain uses TRBV4-1 with TRBJ2-7; D might be TRBD1 (6 bases). V was cut by 1 base and J by 3 bases, with 16 bases left in between. The CDR3 runs to 16 residues. Germline V gene lookup returns CDR1 MGHRA and CDR2 YSYEKL. The DNA read from the CDR3 is TGCGCCAGCAGCCAAGTCGGACAGTTACCAAACTACGAG. Translation gives CASSQVGQLPNYE. The full CDR3 is CASSQVGQLPNYEQYF.

The sequenced part of the CDR3 DNA is TGTGCCAGCAGTGAGGCGGTTAACCAGCCC. This encodes CASSEAVNQP. The complete CDR3 protein is CASSEAVNQPQHF. The rearrangement joins TRBV2 to TRBJ1-5; D remains unclear. The read comes to an end 3 residues before the CDR3 does, leaving the germline J gene to fill in the end. Germline V gene data show CDR1 as SNHLY and CDR2 as FYNNEI. The CDR3 consists of 13 residues. V was pared by 3 bases and J by 7 bases, with 10 bases between.

Incomplete CDR3 DNA: TGTGCCAGCAGTTACTCTCCAGAGTCGAACACTGAA. Amino acids: CASSYSPESNTE. The entire CDR3 reads CASSYSPESNTEAFF. This chain connects TRBV6-2 or TRBV6-3 to TRBJ1-1; no reliable D call. The CDR3 is cut off 3 residues early in the read; its end comes from the germline J gene. Germline CDR1 reads MNHEY; CDR2 reads SVGEGT. The CDR3 runs 15 residues. Deletions cut 0 bases from V and 1 base from J, with 9 bases between.

With regard to this clone: Read coverage stops 3 residues before the CDR3 terminus; the germline J gene supplies the remainder. This chain connects TRBV20-1 to TRBJ2-7, with 8 positions matching TRBD2. The CDR3 consists of 13 residues. Germline-derived CDR1 and CDR2 are DFQATT and SNEGSKA (reference sequence). Trimming removed 2 bases from V and 3 bases from J; junction bases left unmatched: 3. The CDR3 sequence: CSARSSGSYEQYF. CDR3 DNA (partial): TGCAGTGCTAGATCGAGCGGGAGCTACGAG.

On this clone: The sequence runs out 3 residues before the end of the CDR3; the remainder is reconstructed from the germline J gene. V gene TRBV2 combines with J gene TRBJ1-2; the D is unclear. The germline V gene encodes CDR1 SNHLY and CDR2 FYNNEI. The CDR3 extends over 13 amino acids. Trimming shortened V by 4 bases and J by 6 bases, and 12 bases separated the two germline ends. The sequenced part of the CDR3 DNA is TGTGCCAGCAGTGCTATCGGAGACAATGGC. It encodes CASSAIGDNG. From start to end, the CDR3 is CASSAIGDNGYTF.

A remark on this clone: The sequenced fragment ends 3 residues before the CDR3 boundary, so the rest is inferred from the germline J gene. The rearrangement links TRBV5-1 to TRBJ2-7, with D perhaps TRBD1 (6 bases). CDR1 and CDR2 from the germline V gene are SGHRS and YFSETQ. This CDR3 is built from 16 residues. Trimming took 2 bases from V and 3 from J, leaving 18 bases between them. The covered CDR3 bases are TGCGCCAGCAGCTTTAACCCGGGACACGAAAGCTACGAG. Protein: CASSFNPGHESYE. The CDR3 in full is CASSFNPGHESYEQYF.

A note on this clone: Read data end 3 residues before the CDR3 end; the end is taken from the germline J gene. The gene calls are TRBV10-3 and TRBJ1-1; no firm D call. Germline loops: CDR1 ENHRY, CDR2 SYGVKD. V was cut by 7 bases and J by 0 bases, with 21 bases left in between. The length of the CDR3 is 17 residues. CDR3 bases read: TGTGCCATCAAAGCAGGAGAACCGGTCGGATTGAACACTGAA. As protein: CAIKAGEPVGLNTE. The complete CDR3 reads CAIKAGEPVGLNTEAFF.

Comments on this clone: The read terminates 3 residues before the CDR3 end, so the remaining end is supplied by the germline J gene. V gene TRBV30 combines with J gene TRBJ1-2; tentative D call: TRBD1 (6 bases). The CDR3 consists of 14 residues. Germline CDR1 and CDR2: GTSNPN and SVGIG (reference sequence). CDR3 bases read: TGTGCCTGGAGTGTACAGGGAGGAGGGGAAGGC. This gives the protein CAWSVQGGGEG. In full, the CDR3 reads CAWSVQGGGEGYTF.

Notes on this clone: The DNA ends 3 residues before the CDR3 does, and the rest of the CDR3 is filled in from the germline J gene. The rearrangement uses TRBV7-8 and TRBJ1-3; TRBD1 might be the D (5 bases). The CDR3 sequence is 17 residues long. Per germline, CDR1 SGHVS and CDR2 FQNEAQ. Trimming cost V 3 bases and J 4 bases, with 19 bases left between them. The sequenced part of the CDR3 DNA is TGTGCCAGCAGCTTCGGGGACTCCCGACAGCTAGGAAACACC. Encoded protein: CASSFGDSRQLGNT. The CDR3 reads in full as CASSFGDSRQLGNTIYF.

As for this clone: A read error may account for a junction end that differs from germline. From the germline J gene comes the end of the CDR3, since the read stops 3 residues before it. The chain recombines TRBV4-2 with TRBJ2-7; a possible D gene is TRBD2 (7 bases). Germline V CDR1 and CDR2: LGHNA, YNFKEQ. This CDR3 spans 16 amino acids. CDR3 DNA, as far as it was read: TGCGCCAGCAGCCAAGGGGCTAGCGGTCAGGGGTACGAG. Amino acids: CASSQGASGQGYE. The full CDR3 protein is CASSQGASGQGYEQYF.

Comments on this clone: The read finishes 3 residues shy of the CDR3 end, and the germline J gene is used to complete it. J is TRBJ2-4 and V is TRBV20-1; tentative D call: TRBD1 (6 bases). This CDR3 has 17 amino acids. V lost 0 bases and J 0 bases, leaving 15 bases between the germline ends. The germline V gene encodes CDR1 DFQATT and CDR2 SNEGSKA (reference sequence). The part of the CDR3 DNA that was read is TGCAGTGCTAGAGATCAAAAAGGGGGAGTAGCCAAAAACATT. This gives the protein CSARDQKGGVAKNI. The entire CDR3 reads CSARDQKGGVAKNIQYF.

A remark on this clone: Read sequence stops 3 residues before the CDR3 end, and the germline J gene provides the missing end. V gene TRBV6-1 combines with J gene TRBJ2-2, with D possibly being TRBD1 (5 bases). Trimming took off 2 bases at V and 3 bases at J, with 13 bases between the two ends. The CDR3 sequence is 16 residues long. The germline V gene encodes CDR1 MNHNS and CDR2 SASEGT. Incomplete CDR3 DNA: TGTGCCAGCAGTGAAATGGGTAGGGGTGACACCGGGGAG. Translating gives CASSEMGRGDTGE. The entire CDR3 reads CASSEMGRGDTGELFF.

Regarding this clone: The read comes to an end 3 residues before the CDR3 does, leaving the germline J gene to fill in the end. The chain is built from TRBV30 and TRBJ2-1; 8 nucleotides line up with TRBD2. Per germline, CDR1 GTSNPN and CDR2 SVGIG (reference sequence). V lost 2 bases, J lost 6 bases, and 6 bases stayed unmatched. The CDR3 runs 14 residues. The CDR3 DNA, read in part, is TGTGCCTGGAGTCAAGGACTAGCAATCAATGAG. This translates into CAWSQGLAINE. The whole CDR3 region reads CAWSQGLAINEQFF.

For this clone: The read terminates 3 residues before the CDR3 end, so the remaining end is supplied by the germline J gene. The rearrangement uses TRBV30 and TRBJ2-5; 7 nucleotides align to TRBD2. After removal of 1 base from V and 2 bases from J, the junction contained 4 bases not matched to a gene. CDR1 and CDR2 from the germline V gene are GTSNPN and SVGIG (reference sequence). This CDR3 spans 14 amino acids. The CDR3 here is CAWSDGGMQETQYF. The covered CDR3 bases are TGTGCCTGGAGTGACGGGGGGATGCAAGAGACC.

CDR3 bases read: TGTGCCAGTAGTATCCCCTCCAGGAACACCGGGGAG. Translated: CASSIPSRNTGE. Given in full, the CDR3 is CASSIPSRNTGELFF. V is TRBV19 and J is TRBJ2-2; no clear D. With the read ending 3 residues before the CDR3 end, the germline J gene is used to fill in that end. The CDR3 contains 15 residues. Trimming removed 3 bases at V and 1 base at J, with 9 bases between. Germline V lookup: CDR1 LNHDA, CDR2 SQIVND (reference sequence).

For this clone: From the germline J gene comes the end of the CDR3, since the read stops 3 residues before it. The genes are TRBV20-1 and TRBJ1-5; the D gene is possibly TRBD1 (6 bases). Trimming removed 0 bases from V and 0 bases from J, with 18 bases in between. CDR3 length: 18 residues. Germline lookup yields CDR1 DFQATT and CDR2 SNEGSKA (reference sequence). The CDR3 bases that were read are TGCAGTGCTAGAGAACCGGGACACTCGGCTTATAGCAATCAGCCC. As protein: CSAREPGHSAYSNQP. The entire CDR3 sequence reads CSAREPGHSAYSNQPQHF.

On this clone itself: The read stops 3 residues short of the end of the CDR3; the missing end is completed from the germline J gene. This chain uses TRBV7-6 with TRBJ1-4; no definite D call. The germline CDR1 and CDR2 sequences are SGHVS and FNYEAQ. Trimming removed 5 bases from V and 8 bases from J, with 24 bases in between. The CDR3 is 17 amino acids. Here the CDR3 reads CASSRPRDPLGEEKLFF. CDR3 bases read: TGTGCCAGCAGCCGACCTAGAGATCCTCTCGGCGAGGAAAAA.

Concerning this clone: The CDR3 end is not reached by the read, which stops 3 residues before it; the germline J gene fills it in. The chain uses TRBV11-2 and TRBJ2-7; TRBD1 matches 7 bases. Per the germline V gene, CDR1 is SGHAT and CDR2 is FQNNGV. Trimming took 3 bases from V and 3 from J; bases not matched to a gene: 8. The CDR3 sequence is 15 residues long. The CDR3 protein is CASSLGSDRVYEQYF. Incomplete CDR3 DNA: TGTGCCAGCAGCTTGGGATCTGACAGGGTCTACGAG.

Notes on this clone: The read terminates 3 residues before the CDR3 end, so the remaining end is supplied by the germline J gene. V gene TRBV19 combines with J gene TRBJ2-7, with TRBD2 identical over 12 bases. Germline values: CDR1 LNHDA, CDR2 SQIVND (reference sequence). Unmatched junction bases numbered 0, after V lost 3 bases and J lost 6 bases. The CDR3 has 13 residues. This CDR3 reads CASSMGLAGEQYF. Partial CDR3 DNA: TGTGCCAGTAGTATGGGACTAGCGGGCGAG.

A remark on this clone: The CDR3 is cut off 3 residues early in the read; its end comes from the germline J gene. The V and J genes are TRBV20-1 and TRBJ2-7; D assignment may be TRBD1 or TRBD2 (6 bases each). Looked up from germline, CDR1 is DFQATT and CDR2 is SNEGSKA (reference sequence). The CDR3 is made up of 15 amino acids. Trimming took 0 bases from V and 5 from J, leaving 17 bases between them. The CDR3 bases that were read are TGCAGTGCTAGAGATCTAAGCAGGGGAGGCGACGAG. Protein: CSARDLSRGGDE. The complete CDR3 sequence is CSARDLSRGGDEQYF.

As for this clone: The read ends 3 residues before the CDR3 terminus; that terminus is restored from the germline J gene. The chain couples TRBV5-6 to TRBJ1-2; no clear D gene. The germline V gene encodes CDR1 SGHDT and CDR2 YYEEEE. V was pared by 0 bases and J by 2 bases, with 5 bases between. This CDR3 has 13 residues. The CDR3 is CASSLDTNYGYTF. The covered CDR3 bases are TGTGCCAGCAGCTTGGACACCAACTATGGC.

About this clone: The DNA ends 3 residues before the CDR3 does, and the rest of the CDR3 is filled in from the germline J gene. V is TRBV6-2 or TRBV6-3 and J is TRBJ2-7; the D is unclear. Trimming shortened V by 5 bases and J by 3 bases, and 5 bases separated the two germline ends. The germline CDR1 and CDR2 sequences are MNHEY and SVGEGT. The CDR3 consists of 11 residues. The DNA read from the CDR3 is TGTGCCAGCAGTCACAACTACGAG. Protein product: CASSHNYE. The complete CDR3 sequence is CASSHNYEQYF.

A note on this clone: The missing CDR3 end, 3 residues past where the read stops, is filled in from the germline J gene. This sequence joins TRBV30 and TRBJ2-3; D perhaps matches TRBD2 (6 bases). The CDR3 is made up of 15 amino acids. Germline lookup yields CDR1 GTSNPN and CDR2 SVGIG (reference sequence). The V gene lost 4 bases and the J gene lost 4 bases, with 18 bases spanning the gap. Partial CDR3 DNA: TGTGCCTGGATCGGCCCCGGGGGTCGGTCAGATACG. It encodes CAWIGPGGRSDT. The full CDR3 reads CAWIGPGGRSDTQYF. Looking up the rest from reference TRBV30 and TRBJ2-3 gives the full variable domain: SQTIHQWPATLVQPVGSPLSLECTVEGTSNPNLYWYRQAAGRGLQLLFYSVGIGQISSEVPQNLSASRPQDRQFILSSKKLLLSDSGFYLCAWIGPGGRSDTQYFGPGTRLTVL.

In regard to this clone: From the germline J gene comes the end of the CDR3, since the read stops 3 residues before it. The chain links TRBV19 to TRBJ2-2; TRBD1 might be the D (6 bases). V lost 4 bases and J 1 base, leaving 13 bases between the germline ends. The CDR3 runs 16 residues. Germline loops: CDR1 LNHDA, CDR2 SQIVND (reference sequence). The CDR3 spells CASSTGTGMNTGELFF. Incomplete CDR3 DNA: TGTGCCAGTAGTACAGGCACAGGGATGAACACCGGGGAG.

A word on this clone: Sequencing ends 3 residues short of the CDR3 end; the germline J gene provides the rest. The chain links TRBV5-6 to TRBJ1-2; TRBD1 might be the D (6 bases). Per the germline V gene, CDR1 is SGHDT and CDR2 is YYEEEE. This CDR3 has 13 residues. V was trimmed by 4 bases and J by 6 bases, leaving 13 bases between them. The CDR3: CASSIGTSNGYTF. The part of the CDR3 DNA that was read is TGTGCCAGCAGCATCGGGACATCCAATGGC.

CDR3 residues: CSVRGDDRAVNIQYF. CDR3 bases read: TGCAGCGTTAGGGGGGACGACAGGGCGGTGAACATT. The J gene is TRBJ2-4, the V gene TRBV29-1, with D possibly matching TRBD1 (7 bases). The read ends 3 residues early relative to the CDR3; the germline J gene fills the gap. Trimming left V 5 bases short and J 7 bases short, with 21 bases between. CDR1 and CDR2 (germline): SQVTM, ANQGSEA. CDR3 size: 15 residues.

Notes on this clone: The read stops 3 residues short of the end of the CDR3; the missing end is completed from the germline J gene. This sequence joins TRBV20-1 and TRBJ2-1; 9 nucleotides line up with TRBD2. Germline CDR1 and CDR2: DFQATT and SNEGSKA (reference sequence). The CDR3 consists of 15 residues. With V trimmed by 6 bases and J by 4 bases, 10 bases remained unmatched. The DNA read from the CDR3 is TGCAGTGCAACCCCCCTAGCGGGAAGGTACAATGAG. Translated: CSATPLAGRYNE. The whole CDR3 region reads CSATPLAGRYNEQFF.